The clone carrying this TCR beta chain has only one observation. Authors' data handling: Estimation of nucleated cell counts relied on the amplification of reference gene primers. Assay: immunoSEQ multiplex PCR; the TCRdb copy retains only in-frame clones and omits some. Clone size and the V and J calls come from that table; the DNA yielded D and trimming. The sample yields roughly 100,000 clones, about three quarters seen once. These data belong to a study of blood T cell repertoires in COVID-19. Study in general: Samples taken during acute and convalescent COVID-19 were collected in the United States, Italy and Spain. PBMCs, B-cell-depleted T cells, or T cells were the source of the cDNA or gDNA that made up the material.

Sequenced input: peripheral blood. This receptor was obtained from a woman in her seventies with acute or convalescent COVID-19.

For the CDR3, the DNA is TGTGCCAGCAGCCAAGATGTTGGAGGGGCTGGAAACACCATATATTTT. Amino acids: CASSQDVGGAGNTIYF. The genes are TRBV3-1 (or the pseudogene TRBV3-2) and TRBJ1-3; a weak D match, TRBD1 (5 bases). Germline CDR1 reads LGHDT; CDR2 reads YNNKEL (reference sequence). Trimming stripped 0 bases from V and 2 bases from J, with 11 bases between. This CDR3 region has 16 residues.